One sample yielded the 31 T cell receptor beta chains listed below, sequenced in a study of T cell responses to AZD1222 COVID-19 vaccine. Sequencing used immunoSEQ multiplex PCR; TCRdb keeps in-frame clones, though not all of them. The sample has roughly 180,000 clones, about 90% seen once. The sample in question was peripheral blood, obtained 28 days after the second AZD1222 dose. Receptors originate from an adult who received the AZD1222 COVID-19 vaccine.

The J gene is TRBJ1-1, the V gene TRBV6-5, with D maybe TRBD1 (6 bases). V shed 0 bases and J shed 5 bases, with 10 bases lying between them. Germline CDR1 is MNHEY and CDR2 is SVGAGI. This CDR3 spans 14 amino acids. CDR3 in DNA: TGTGCCAGCAGTTACTCCTACAGGGATACTGAAGCTTTCTTT. It yields the protein CASSYSYRDTEAFF.

This clone was detected once. V is TRBV18 and J is TRBJ2-7; D tentatively fits TRBD1 or TRBD2 (5 bases each). This CDR3 has 12 residues. Germline loops: CDR1 KGHSH, CDR2 LQKENI. V lost 5 bases and J 3 bases, leaving 8 bases between the germline ends. In DNA form, the CDR3 reads TGTGCCAGCTCAGGGGACGGCTACGAGCAGTACTTC. This translates into CASSGDGYEQYF. Combining the CDR3 with reference TRBV18 and TRBJ2-7 gives the whole variable domain NAGVMQNPRHLVRRRGQEARLRCSPMKGHSHVYWYRQLPEEGLKFMVYLQKENIIDESGMPKERFSAEFPKEGPSILRIQQVVRGDSAAYFCASSGDGYEQYFGPGTRLTVT.

This clone was detected a few times. The V gene is TRBV7-8, the J gene TRBJ2-7, with D hard to call. Per the germline V gene, CDR1 is SGHVS and CDR2 is FQNEAQ. Trimming stripped 5 bases from V and 3 bases from J, with 14 bases between. CDR3 size: 14 residues. This CDR3 is CASSPRWLFYEQYF. The CDR3 coding sequence is TGTGCCAGCAGCCCGAGATGGCTGTTCTACGAGCAGTACTTC.

The CDR3, as DNA: TGTGCCGCCCTCCGGGGGAAGGACGGCTACAATGAGCAGTTCTTC. This sequence encodes CAALRGKDGYNEQFF. V usage is TRBV6-5 and J usage is TRBJ2-1; D perhaps matches TRBD2 (6 bases). The germline V and J ends were trimmed by 11 bases and 3 bases, with 20 bases remaining between them. The CDR3 totals 15 residues. Germline V gives CDR1 MNHEY, CDR2 SVGAGI.

The V and J genes are TRBV20-1 and TRBJ2-5; D gene unclear. CDR1 is DFQATT, CDR2 SNEGSKA, per germline (reference sequence). This CDR3 is built from 10 residues. For the CDR3, the DNA is TGCAGGCCGGGCAGAGAGACCCAGTACTTC. Residues: CRPGRETQYF.

This clone was observed a handful of times. The chain uses TRBV27 and TRBJ2-5, with TRBD1 matching 9 bases. V was pared by 6 bases and J by 6 bases, with 14 bases of the junction left unmatched. In germline, CDR1 is MNHEY, CDR2 SMNVEV (reference sequence). This CDR3 region has 16 residues. This CDR3 is CASSSRGQGYGKTQYF. CDR3 coding DNA: TGTGCCAGCAGCTCCCGGGGACAGGGATACGGGAAGACCCAGTACTTC.

The J gene is TRBJ1-2, the V gene TRBV14; 7 bases map to TRBD1. V trimming: 1 base; J trimming: 2 bases; junction bases outside the gene matches: 10. The CDR3 is made up of 17 amino acids. Germline V gene data show CDR1 as SGHDN and CDR2 as FVKESK. DNA for the CDR3: TGTGCCAGCAGCCAAGTACTCCCCGGGACAGCCAACTATGGCTACACCTTC. It is translated as CASSQVLPGTANYGYTF. Full variable domain (missing parts from reference TRBV14 and TRBJ1-2): EAGVTQFPSHSVIEKGQTVTLRCDPISGHDNLYWYRRVMGKEIKFLLHFVKESKQDESGMPNNRFLAERTGGTYSTLKVQPAELEDSGVYFCASSQVLPGTANYGYTFGSGTRLTVV.

The chain carries TRBV3-1 (or the pseudogene TRBV3-2) and TRBJ2-5; no definite D call. CDR3 size: 13 residues. V was clipped by 0 bases and J by 7 bases, with 9 bases between them. Looked up from germline, CDR1 is LGHDT and CDR2 is YNNKEL (reference sequence). The CDR3 nucleotides are TGTGCCAGCAGCCAAGAGAGTGTTGGGACCCAGTACTTC. Translated, it gives CASSQESVGTQYF.

The J gene is TRBJ2-3, the V gene TRBV7-2; D is unresolved. Trimming left V 2 bases short and J 0 bases short, with 9 bases between. Germline CDR1 and CDR2: SGHTA and FQGNSA. The CDR3 consists of 15 residues. The CDR3 spells CASSLSTLSTDTQYF. The CDR3 DNA is TGTGCCAGCAGCTTATCTACACTGAGCACAGATACGCAGTATTTT.

The chain carries TRBV25-1 and TRBJ2-3; D may be TRBD1 (5 bases). This CDR3 has 13 amino acids. Trimming removed 4 bases at V and 3 bases at J, with 8 bases between. Germline V gives CDR1 MGHDK, CDR2 SYGVNS. CDR3: CASSGSGTDTQYF. The CDR3 nucleotides are TGTGCCAGCAGTGGTTCAGGGACAGATACGCAGTATTTT.

This chain uses TRBV5-1 with TRBJ2-3, with 9 nucleotides matching TRBD2. This CDR3 is built from 15 residues. Germline assignment: CDR1 SGHRS and CDR2 YFSETQ. V lost 2 bases and J lost 2; bases outside the gene matches: 3. In nucleotides, the CDR3 is TGCGCCAGCAGCTTAGCGGGGGGCCACACAGATACGCAGTATTTT. It specifies CASSLAGGHTDTQYF.

The chain uses TRBV7-2 and TRBJ1-3, with 10 nucleotides matching TRBD1. The junction had 2 bases not matched to a gene; V was cut back by 0 bases and J by 6 bases. The CDR3 has 15 amino acids. Per the germline V gene, CDR1 is SGHTA and CDR2 is FQGNSA. CDR3: CASSLAGTGANTIYF. Written as DNA, the CDR3 is TGTGCCAGCAGCTTAGCCGGGACAGGGGCAAACACCATATATTTT.

This clone was seen a handful of times. The rearrangement uses TRBV4-3 and TRBJ2-5, with TRBD2 as a possible D gene (6 bases). This CDR3 region has 14 residues. CDR1 is LGHNA and CDR2 is YSLEER in the germline V gene. Trimming shortened V by 0 bases and J by 7 bases, and 12 bases separated the two germline ends. CDR3 region: CASSQEAGLGTQYF. Here the CDR3 DNA reads TGCGCCAGCAGCCAAGAGGCGGGGTTGGGGACCCAGTACTTC.

J is TRBJ2-2 and V is TRBV5-1; no firm D call. The V gene's germline CDR1 is SGHRS and CDR2 YFSETQ. The CDR3 sequence is 15 residues long. The V and J ends lost 5 bases and 6 bases respectively, with 17 bases between them. DNA for the CDR3: TGCGCCAGCAGTATGCTAGGGTCAGATCCCGGGGAGCTGTTTTTT. The encoded protein is CASSMLGSDPGELFF.

This chain connects TRBV18 to TRBJ1-2; unclear D gene. The V end was cut by 0 bases, the J end by 2 bases, with 4 bases between. The CDR3 sequence is 13 residues long. Germline V lookup: CDR1 KGHSH, CDR2 LQKENI. The CDR3 sequence: CASSPPVNYGYTF. The CDR3 DNA is TGTGCCAGCTCACCACCGGTAAACTATGGCTACACCTTC. Full variable domain (remainder filled in from reference TRBV18 and TRBJ1-2): NAGVMQNPRHLVRRRGQEARLRCSPMKGHSHVYWYRQLPEEGLKFMVYLQKENIIDESGMPKERFSAEFPKEGPSILRIQQVVRGDSAAYFCASSPPVNYGYTFGSGTRLTVV.

The V and J genes are TRBV3-1 (or the pseudogene TRBV3-2) and TRBJ1-2; weak D call: TRBD1 (5 bases). There are 12 residues in the CDR3. The germline V and J ends were trimmed by 6 bases and 3 bases, with 8 bases remaining between them. Germline CDR1 reads LGHDT; CDR2 reads YNNKEL (reference sequence). CDR3 sequence (DNA): TGTGCCAGCAGGGGGACCTACTATGGCTACACCTTC. The encoded protein is CASRGTYYGYTF.

The V call is TRBV19, the J call TRBJ2-5; a possible D gene is TRBD1 (6 bases). There are 13 residues in the CDR3. The V end lost 7 bases, the J end lost 2 bases, and 11 bases lay between the germline ends. The germline V gene has CDR1 LNHDA and CDR2 SQIVND (reference sequence). CDR3 bases: TGTGCCAGTACCCCGACAGGACAAGAGACCCAGTACTTC. Its translation is CASTPTGQETQYF.

This clone is a singleton in its sample. The chain joins TRBV7-3 to TRBJ2-1, with D tentatively TRBD2 (5 bases). Germline assignment: CDR1 SGHTA and CDR2 FQGTGA. The CDR3 covers 16 residues. Between the trimmed V and J ends, which lost 1 base and 2 bases, there was a span of 12 bases. The CDR3 loop reads CASSLSQRAAYNEQFF. CDR3 DNA: TGTGCCAGCAGCTTAAGCCAGAGGGCGGCCTACAATGAGCAGTTCTTC.

V and J are TRBV7-2 and TRBJ1-5, with unresolved D. Germline CDR1 and CDR2: SGHTA and FQGNSA. The CDR3 contains 12 residues. The V and J ends lost 5 bases and 9 bases respectively, with 11 bases between them. As DNA, the CDR3 is TGTGCCAGCAGCCGGAGCGATGGGCCCCAGCATTTT. Protein: CASSRSDGPQHF.

The gene calls are TRBV5-1 and TRBJ1-5; tentative D call: TRBD1 (5 bases). The CDR3 totals 13 residues. Germline CDR1 SGHRS, CDR2 YFSETQ. V was trimmed by 4 bases and J by 3 bases, leaving 8 bases between them. The CDR3 DNA is TGCGCCAGCAGCGGGGGGGACAATCAGCCCCAGCATTTT. Amino acid sequence: CASSGGDNQPQHF. The full variable domain, with the rest looked up from reference TRBV5-1 and TRBJ1-5, is KAGVTQTPRYLIKTRGQQVTLSCSPISGHRSVSWYQQTPGQGLQFLFEYFSETQRNKGNFPGRFSGRQFSNSRSEMNVSTLELGDSALYLCASSGGDNQPQHFGDGTRLSIL.

As DNA, the CDR3 is TGTGCCAGCAGCTGGGCGGGGGCAACTAATGAAAAACTGTTTTTT. The encoded protein is CASSWAGATNEKLFF. The chain employs TRBV11-3 and TRBJ1-4; D may be TRBD1 (5 bases). Per the germline V gene, CDR1 is SGHNT and CDR2 is YENEEA. The V end lost 4 bases, the J end lost 0 bases, and 9 bases lay between the germline ends. The CDR3 contains 15 residues.

V usage is TRBV30 and J usage is TRBJ1-5, with 8 bases aligning to TRBD1. Germline CDR1 GTSNPN, CDR2 SVGIG (reference sequence). V dropped 4 bases and J dropped 2; count of bases not matched to a gene: 4. This CDR3 contains 14 residues. This chain's CDR3 is CAWTPDRGNQPQHF. CDR3 DNA: TGTGCCTGGACCCCGGACAGGGGCAATCAGCCCCAGCATTTT.

The chain carries TRBV11-3 and TRBJ2-2; possibly TRBD2 for D (5 bases). The CDR3 is 16 residues long. The germline V gene encodes CDR1 SGHNT and CDR2 YENEEA. Trimming removed 5 bases at V and 0 bases at J, with 13 bases between. The CDR3 is CASSPLGEPNTGELFF. The DNA of the CDR3 is TGTGCCAGCAGCCCCCTCGGGGAACCGAACACCGGGGAGCTGTTTTTT. Using reference TRBV11-3 and TRBJ2-2 for the parts outside the CDR3, the full variable domain is EAGVVQSPRYKIIEKKQPVAFWCNPISGHNTLYWYLQNLGQGPELLIRYENEEAVDDSQLPKDRFSAERLKGVDSTLKIQPAELGDSAVYLCASSPLGEPNTGELFFGEGSRLTVL.

CDR3 coding DNA: TGTGCCAGCAGCCCCGGGACACAAAACTCCTATAATTCACCCCTCCACTTT. This sequence encodes CASSPGTQNSYNSPLHF. V and J are TRBV5-4 and TRBJ1-6, with D possibly being TRBD1 (6 bases). The CDR3 sequence is 17 residues long. V lost 4 bases and J lost 0, with 14 bases in between. Germline lookup yields CDR1 SGHNT and CDR2 YYREEE (reference sequence).

In its sample, this clone was seen once. This chain connects TRBV2 to TRBJ1-2; D is ambiguous. This CDR3 has 15 amino acids. V lost 4 bases, J lost 2 bases, and 14 bases lay in between. From germline, CDR1 is SNHLY and CDR2 FYNNEI. This CDR3 reads CASSVEGGGNYGYTF. The CDR3 nucleotides read TGTGCCAGCAGTGTGGAGGGTGGTGGGAACTATGGCTACACCTTC.

This clone has only one observation. The J gene is TRBJ2-3, the V gene TRBV21-1; the D call TRBD1 from the table was never checked on the DNA. TRBV21-1 has pseudogene status. The CDR3 has 16 amino acids. The CDR3 nucleotides read TGTGCCAGCAGCAAACCGGGACAGGCTAGCACAGATACGCAGTATTTT. Protein: CASSKPGQASTDTQYF.

V gene TRBV6-6 combines with J gene TRBJ2-2; perhaps TRBD1 as D (6 bases). Germline V gene lookup returns CDR1 MNHNY and CDR2 SVGAGI (reference sequence). Trimming left V 5 bases short and J 5 bases short, with 12 bases between. The length of the CDR3 is 14 residues. CDR3 region: CASSPGVRTGELFF. The CDR3 coding sequence is TGTGCCAGCAGTCCAGGGGTCAGGACCGGGGAGCTGTTTTTT.

V gene TRBV15 combines with J gene TRBJ1-5; a possible D gene is TRBD1 (5 bases). CDR3 length: 14 amino acids. CDR1 is LNHNV and CDR2 is YYDKDF in the germline V gene (reference sequence). V was cut by 6 bases and J by 1 base, with 10 bases left in between. The CDR3 DNA follows: TGTGCCACCAGTTTTCAGGGCAGCAATCAGCCCCAGCATTTT. Residues: CATSFQGSNQPQHF. Full variable domain (remainder filled in from reference TRBV15 and TRBJ1-5): DAMVIQNPRYQVTQFGKPVTLSCSQTLNHNVMYWYQQKSSQAPKLLFHYYDKDFNNEADTPDNFQSRRPNTSFCFLDIRSPGLGDTAMYLCATSFQGSNQPQHFGDGTRLSIL.

V and J are TRBV21-1 and TRBJ2-2; the table's D call, TRBD1, was not checked against the DNA. TRBV21-1 counts as a pseudogene. CDR3 length: 12 amino acids. The CDR3 nucleotides are TGTGCCAGCAGCACTTACAACGGGGAGCTGTTTTTT. This sequence encodes CASSTYNGELFF.

This chain joins TRBV7-3 and TRBJ2-3, with 7 bases aligning to TRBD1. Per germline, CDR1 SGHTA and CDR2 FQGTGA. The CDR3 totals 15 residues. V shed 6 bases and J 2 bases; nucleotides not matched to a gene: 8. The CDR3 region has the DNA TGTGCCAGCAGGGTCACAGGGGCCTACACAGATACGCAGTATTTT. Translating it yields CASRVTGAYTDTQYF.

Concerning this clone itself: One junction end does not reproduce the germline sequence, and a read error may be involved. V gene TRBV7-9 combines with J gene TRBJ1-5, with 8 positions matching TRBD1. The germline V gene has CDR1 SEHNR and CDR2 FQNEAQ (reference sequence). This CDR3 has 15 amino acids. The CDR3 DNA is TGTGCCAGCAGCTGGGGGGCAGGGGGCAAACAGCCCCAGCATTTT. This encodes CASSWGAGGKQPQHF.